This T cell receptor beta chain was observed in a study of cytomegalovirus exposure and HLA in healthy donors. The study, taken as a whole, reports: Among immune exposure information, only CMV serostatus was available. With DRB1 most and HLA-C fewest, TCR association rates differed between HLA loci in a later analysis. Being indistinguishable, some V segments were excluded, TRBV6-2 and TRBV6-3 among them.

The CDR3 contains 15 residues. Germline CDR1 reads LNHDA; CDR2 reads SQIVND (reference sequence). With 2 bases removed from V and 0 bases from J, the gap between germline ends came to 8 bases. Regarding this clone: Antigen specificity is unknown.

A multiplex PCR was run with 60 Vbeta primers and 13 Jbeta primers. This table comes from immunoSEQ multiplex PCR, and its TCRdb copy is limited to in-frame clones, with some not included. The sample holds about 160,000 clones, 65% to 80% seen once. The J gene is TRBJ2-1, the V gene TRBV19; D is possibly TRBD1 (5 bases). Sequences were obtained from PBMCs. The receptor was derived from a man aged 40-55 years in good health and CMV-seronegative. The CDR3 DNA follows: TGTGCCAGTAGTATACAGGGAAGCTCCTACAATGAGCAGTTCTTC. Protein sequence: CASSIQGSSYNEQFF.